This is a list of T cell receptor beta chains from one sample in a study of blood T cells in healthy people across ages. TCRdb re-called the 5' RACE reads with MiXCR, one entry per CDR3 protein. The sample lists some 1.5 million distinct CDR3 sequences; 28% were seen once. The source material was blood. Every receptor here comes from a young woman in good health. CDR3s include the opening cysteine and the closing phenylalanine or tryptophan. The order of the fields is D gene, J gene, clone size, V gene, CDR3 protein, CDR3 DNA. A D gene is named only where the DNA matches it firmly. Size is stated for part of the rows, as once, few or many counts, or as a class when the clone is expanded.

>.|TRBJ1-4|many|TRBV5-1
CASSFGAGKDEKLFF
TGCGCCAGCAGCTTCGGAGCAGGGAAGGATGAAAAACTGTTTTTT
>TRBD1|TRBJ2-1|.|TRBV5-1
CASSANPGGSSYNEQFF
TGCGCCAGCAGCGCCAACCCAGGGGGCTCCTCCTACAATGAGCAGTTCTTC
>.|TRBJ1-3|.|TRBV20-1
CSAREPGKGNTIYF
TGCAGTGCTAGAGAGCCAGGGAAGGGAAACACCATATATTTT
>TRBD2|TRBJ2-7|.|TRBV29-1
CSVSGGRDTYEQYF
TGCAGCGTTTCGGGGGGAAGGGATACCTACGAGCAGTACTTC
>TRBD1|TRBJ1-1|.|TRBV12-3/TRBV12-4
CASSLLGTGVTEAFF
TGTGCCAGCAGTTTACTGGGGACAGGGGTCACTGAAGCTTTCTTT
>TRBD2|TRBJ2-1|many|TRBV28
CASSSHHPGLAVLNEQFF
TGTGCCAGCAGTTCCCATCACCCGGGACTAGCGGTCCTCAATGAGCAGTTCTTC
>TRBD2|TRBJ2-7|few|TRBV24-1
CATSQSRSGASYEQYF
TGTGCCACCAGTCAAAGCCGTAGCGGGGCTTCCTACGAGCAGTACTTC
>.|TRBJ1-5|.|TRBV12-3/TRBV12-4
CASTRWGSSNQPQHF
TGTGCCAGCACCCGCTGGGGATCTAGCAATCAGCCCCAGCATTTT
>.|TRBJ1-4|.|TRBV15
CATSREGGQLELFF
TGTGCCACCAGCAGAGAGGGAGGACAGTTGGAACTGTTTTTT
>.|TRBJ2-7|many|TRBV6-5
CASPEGYEQYF
TGTGCCAGCCCAGAAGGCTACGAGCAGTACTTC
>.|TRBJ1-2|.|TRBV20-1
CSANQGGSNYGYTF
TGCAGTGCTAACCAGGGCGGATCCAACTATGGCTACACCTTC
>.|TRBJ2-7|few|TRBV7-2
CASSFGGGQALGEQYF
TGTGCCAGCAGCTTCGGGGGGGGACAGGCCCTCGGCGAGCAGTACTTC
>.|TRBJ1-2|.|TRBV10-3
CTISSAKEQTNYGHTF
TGTACCATCAGTAGCGCGAAGGAGCAAACAAACTATGGCCACACCTTC
>.|TRBJ2-7|few|TRBV7-9
CASSLNQGNSYEQYF
TGTGCCAGCAGCTTAAATCAGGGGAACAGCTACGAGCAGTACTTC
>TRBD1|TRBJ2-4|.|TRBV25-1
CASSEYGTGSERYF
TGTGCCAGCAGTGAATACGGGACAGGGAGTGAGCGGTACTTC
>.|TRBJ2-3|.|TRBV18
CASSPYLEAPGSTDTQYF
TGTGCCAGCTCACCTTATCTTGAGGCTCCAGGTAGCACAGATACGCAGTATTTT
>.|TRBJ1-1|few|TRBV29-1
CSVDRRQTNTEAFF
TGCAGCGTTGATCGTAGACAAACGAACACTGAAGCTTTCTTT
>TRBD1|TRBJ2-5|once|TRBV29-1
CSGGGQGSETQYF
TGCAGCGGGGGCGGACAGGGGTCGGAGACCCAGTACTTC
>.|TRBJ1-2|.|TRBV14
CASSQHGQNYGYTF
TGTGCCAGCAGCCAACATGGACAGAACTATGGCTACACCTTC
>.|TRBJ2-7|few|TRBV21-1
CASSDSTSYEQYF
TGTGCCAGCAGCGACTCAACTTCCTACGAGCAGTACTTC
>TRBD1|TRBJ2-7|few|TRBV20-1
CSAPDRISEQYF
TGCAGTGCGCCGGACAGGATCAGCGAGCAGTACTTC
>.|TRBJ1-4|many|TRBV7-2
CASSFPGEKLFF
TGTGCCAGCAGCTTCCCTGGTGAAAAACTGTTTTTT
>.|TRBJ1-1|many|TRBV6-5
CASSYAQSFMNTEAFF
TGTGCCAGCAGTTACGCCCAATCCTTCATGAACACTGAAGCTTTCTTT
>TRBD1|TRBJ2-3|once|TRBV20-1
CSAWAGTGVDTQYF
TGCAGTGCTTGGGCCGGGACAGGGGTAGATACGCAGTATTTT
>.|TRBJ2-6|many|TRBV4-3
CASSQDSTAFSGANVLTF
TGCGCCAGCAGCCAAGACTCCACCGCCTTCTCTGGGGCCAACGTCCTGACTTTC
>.|TRBJ1-2|few|TRBV30
CAWSVWDGYGYTF
TGTGCCTGGAGTGTATGGGACGGCTATGGCTACACCTTC
>.|TRBJ2-7|many|TRBV5-1
CASSRGPLQAVNPYEQYF
TGCGCCAGCAGCCGGGGCCCCCTGCAGGCCGTTAATCCCTACGAGCAGTACTTC
>.|TRBJ2-3|.|TRBV5-6
CASSLRVEALDTQYF
TGTGCCAGCAGCTTGCGGGTGGAAGCCCTGGATACGCAGTATTTT
>TRBD2|TRBJ2-5|.|TRBV12-3/TRBV12-4
CASSWSGGRSKTQYF
TGTGCCAGCAGTTGGAGCGGGGGGAGGTCGAAGACCCAGTACTTC
>.|TRBJ2-5|many|TRBV29-1
CSVEGLGQETQYF
TGCAGCGTTGAAGGTTTGGGCCAAGAGACCCAGTACTTC
>.|TRBJ1-1|.|TRBV13
CASRWGLLNTEAFF
TGTGCCAGCAGGTGGGGGCTCCTGAACACTGAAGCTTTCTTT
>.|TRBJ2-2|.|TRBV6-2/TRBV6-3
CASGEIAGELFF
TGTGCCAGCGGAGAAATCGCCGGGGAGCTGTTTTTT
>.|TRBJ1-2|.|TRBV7-2
CASSLIRLTNYGYTF
TGTGCCAGCAGCTTAATCCGTCTCACCAACTATGGCTACACCTTC
>TRBD1|TRBJ1-2|many|TRBV4-1
CASSPVERDRGYGYTF
TGCGCCAGCAGCCCAGTCGAGCGGGACAGGGGGTATGGCTACACCTTC
>TRBD2|TRBJ2-7|.|TRBV6-1
CANSLTSGAVYEQYF
TGTGCCAACAGTTTGACTAGCGGAGCTGTATACGAGCAGTACTTC
>TRBD1|TRBJ1-2|many|TRBV28
CASSLRQGGGYTF
TGTGCCAGCAGCCTACGACAGGGAGGGGGCTACACCTTC
>.|TRBJ2-3|.|TRBV4-1
CASSQPTSTDTQYF
TGCGCCAGCAGCCAACCGACTAGCACAGATACGCAGTATTTT
>TRBD1|TRBJ1-1|once|TRBV29-1
CGAGQTNTEAFF
TGCGGCGCGGGACAGACCAACACTGAAGCTTTCTTT
>.|TRBJ2-5|few|TRBV12-3/TRBV12-4
CASSPGTPGTQYF
TGTGCCAGCAGCCCCGGGACCCCTGGGACCCAGTACTTC
>TRBD2|TRBJ2-1|few|TRBV20-1
CSPTTSGGGDEQFF
TGCAGTCCCACGACTAGCGGGGGGGGTGATGAGCAGTTCTTC
>.|TRBJ2-1|.|TRBV12-3/TRBV12-4
CASSVFGGEETQFF
TGTGCCAGCAGTGTGTTCGGGGGCGAGGAGACCCAGTTCTTC
>.|TRBJ2-7|few|TRBV28
CASDSNSYEQYF
TGTGCCAGCGACAGTAATTCCTACGAGCAGTACTTC
>TRBD2|TRBJ2-7|.|TRBV5-1
CASSFLYSSGSYEQYF
TGCGCCAGCAGCTTTCTATATTCTAGCGGGAGCTACGAGCAGTACTTC
>TRBD2|TRBJ2-5|.|TRBV5-1
CASSSRGGSTYNEQYF
TGCGCCAGCAGCTCCCGGGGGGGGTCTACCTACAATGAGCAGTACTTC
>TRBD1|TRBJ2-3|.|TRBV29-1
CSVGPNRGREGLDTQYF
TGCAGCGTTGGCCCGAACAGGGGCCGTGAGGGGTTGGATACGCAGTATTTT
>.|TRBJ2-1|many|TRBV6-5
CASSYSSAGPTPYNEQFF
TGTGCCAGCAGTTACTCGAGTGCGGGACCGACCCCCTACAATGAGCAGTTCTTC
>TRBD2|TRBJ2-1|few|TRBV7-3
CASSLQASGGDEQFF
TGTGCCAGCAGCTTACAGGCTAGCGGGGGAGATGAGCAGTTCTTC
>TRBD2|TRBJ2-1|many|TRBV5-1
CASSQSGGEQFF
TGCGCCAGCAGCCAAAGCGGGGGTGAGCAGTTCTTC
>.|TRBJ2-3|few|TRBV21-1
CASLAGTSTDTQYF
TGTGCCAGCCTAGCGGGCACAAGCACAGATACGCAGTATTTT
>TRBD1|TRBJ1-2|.|TRBV7-9
CASSPGTGVGDYGYTF
TGTGCCAGCAGCCCCGGGACAGGGGTTGGTGACTATGGCTACACCTTC
>.|TRBJ1-2|few|TRBV10-2
CASSEAGKSDGYTF
TGCGCCAGCAGTGAAGCAGGGAAGTCCGATGGCTACACCTTC
>.|TRBJ2-3|.|TRBV7-2
CASSRSPRGYTQYF
TGTGCCAGCAGCCGATCCCCTCGGGGATATACGCAGTATTTT
>.|TRBJ2-3|many|TRBV9
CASSVGGPLDTQYF
TGTGCCAGCAGCGTAGGGGGTCCCCTAGATACGCAGTATTTT
>.|TRBJ1-3|.|TRBV12-3/TRBV12-4
CASSDTGTGNTIYF
TGTGCCAGCAGTGATACAGGGACGGGAAACACCATATATTTT
>TRBD1|TRBJ2-4|.|TRBV12-3/TRBV12-4
CASTLGDRGNIQYF
TGTGCCAGCACCCTGGGTGACAGGGGAAACATTCAGTACTTC
>.|TRBJ1-4|many|TRBV6-5
CASSYNRDSKLFF
TGTGCCAGCAGCTATAACAGGGATTCGAAACTGTTTTTT